This paragraph covers one T cell receptor beta chain sequence. The antigen is unknown. The sample belongs to a study of early stage breast cancer tumors. Study at large: ER+/PR+/HER2- status applied to twelve of 16 invasive breast tumors.

Per the germline V gene, CDR1 is LGHNA and CDR2 is YSLEER. V lost 2 bases to trimming and J lost 5 bases; unmatched junction nucleotides: 6. The CDR3 runs 17 residues. Notes on the study in general: Comparing each tissue with blood distinguished tumor from normal in about 85% of the 16 patients. Most shared enriched TCRB sequences were commonly generated ones. Functional markers like CD4, CD8 and FOXP3 were missed in bulk sequencing.

Generated by immunoSEQ multiplex PCR, the TCRdb table keeps only in-frame clones and is missing some. The sample holds about 31,000 clones, almost 75% seen once. The sample comprised breast tumor tissue. The chain combines TRBV4-3 with TRBJ2-1, with TRBD2 matching 13 bases. This TCR came from a person aged 25 to 39 with breast cancer. CDR3 in DNA: TGCGCCAGCAGCCAATATTACGGACTAGCGGGAGACAATGAGCAGTTCTTC. Protein product: CASSQYYGLAGDNEQFF.